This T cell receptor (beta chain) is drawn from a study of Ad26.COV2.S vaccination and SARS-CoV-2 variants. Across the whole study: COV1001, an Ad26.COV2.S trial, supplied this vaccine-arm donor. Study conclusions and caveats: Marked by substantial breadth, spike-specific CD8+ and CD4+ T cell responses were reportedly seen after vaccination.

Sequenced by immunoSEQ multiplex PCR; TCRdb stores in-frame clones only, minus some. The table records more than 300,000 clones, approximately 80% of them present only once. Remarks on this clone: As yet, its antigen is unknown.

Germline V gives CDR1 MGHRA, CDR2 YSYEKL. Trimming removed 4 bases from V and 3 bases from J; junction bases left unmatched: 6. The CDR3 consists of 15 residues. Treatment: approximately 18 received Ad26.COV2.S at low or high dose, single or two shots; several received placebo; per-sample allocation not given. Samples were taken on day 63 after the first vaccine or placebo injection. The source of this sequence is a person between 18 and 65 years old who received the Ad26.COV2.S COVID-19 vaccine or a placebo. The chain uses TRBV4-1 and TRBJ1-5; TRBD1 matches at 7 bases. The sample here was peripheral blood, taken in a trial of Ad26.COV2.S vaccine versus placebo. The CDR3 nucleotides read TGCGCCAGCAGCCCGACAGGGAATTTCAATCAGCCCCAGCATTTT. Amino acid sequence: CASSPTGNFNQPQHF.